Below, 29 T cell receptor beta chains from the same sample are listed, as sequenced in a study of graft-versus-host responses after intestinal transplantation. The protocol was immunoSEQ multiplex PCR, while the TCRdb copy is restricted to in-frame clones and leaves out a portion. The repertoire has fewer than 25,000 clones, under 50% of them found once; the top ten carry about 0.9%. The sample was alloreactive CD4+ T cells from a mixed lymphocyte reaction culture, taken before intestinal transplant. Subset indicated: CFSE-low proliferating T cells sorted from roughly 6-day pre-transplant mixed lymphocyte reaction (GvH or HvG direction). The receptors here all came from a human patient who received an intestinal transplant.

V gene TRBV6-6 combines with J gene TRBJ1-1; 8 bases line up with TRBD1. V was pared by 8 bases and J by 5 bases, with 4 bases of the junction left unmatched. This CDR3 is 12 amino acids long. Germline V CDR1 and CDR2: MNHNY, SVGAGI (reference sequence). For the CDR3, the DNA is TGTGCCAGCGTTACAGGGGGAACTGAAGCTTTCTTT. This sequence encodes CASVTGGTEAFF.

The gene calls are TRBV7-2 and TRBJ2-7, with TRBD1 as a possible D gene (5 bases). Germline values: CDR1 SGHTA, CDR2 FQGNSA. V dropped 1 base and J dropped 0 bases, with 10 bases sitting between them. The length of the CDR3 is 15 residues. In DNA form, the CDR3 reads TGTGCCAGCAGCTTAGTGGGCAGGGACTCCTACGAGCAGTACTTC. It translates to CASSLVGRDSYEQYF.

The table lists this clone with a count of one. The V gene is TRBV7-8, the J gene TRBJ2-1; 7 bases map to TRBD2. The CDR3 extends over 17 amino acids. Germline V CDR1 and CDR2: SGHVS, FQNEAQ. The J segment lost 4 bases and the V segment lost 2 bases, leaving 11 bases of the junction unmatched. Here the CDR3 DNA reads TGTGCCAGCAGCTTAATTGGACCGGGACTACTTTACAATGAGCAGTTCTTC. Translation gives CASSLIGPGLLYNEQFF. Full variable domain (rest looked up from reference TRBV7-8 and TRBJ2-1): GAGVSQSPRYKVAKRGQDVALRCDPISGHVSLFWYQQALGQGPEFLTYFQNEAQLDKSGLPSDRFFAERPEGSVSTLKIQRTQQEDSAVYLCASSLIGPGLLYNEQFFGPGTRLTVL.

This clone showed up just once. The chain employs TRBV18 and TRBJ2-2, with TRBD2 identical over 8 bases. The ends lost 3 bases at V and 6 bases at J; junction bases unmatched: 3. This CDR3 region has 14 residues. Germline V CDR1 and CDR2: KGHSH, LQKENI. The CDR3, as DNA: TGTGCCAGCTCACCCGGAGCGGGGGCCGGGGAGCTGTTTTTT. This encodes CASSPGAGAGELFF.

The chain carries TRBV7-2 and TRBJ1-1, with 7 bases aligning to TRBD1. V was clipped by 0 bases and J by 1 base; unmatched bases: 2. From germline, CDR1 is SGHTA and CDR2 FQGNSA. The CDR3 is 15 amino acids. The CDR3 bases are TGTGCCAGCAGCTTAGCGACAGGGCCGAACACTGAAGCTTTCTTT. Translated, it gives CASSLATGPNTEAFF.

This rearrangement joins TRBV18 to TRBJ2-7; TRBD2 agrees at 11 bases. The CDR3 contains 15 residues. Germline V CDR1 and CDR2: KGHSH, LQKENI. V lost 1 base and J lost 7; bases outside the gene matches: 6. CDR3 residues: CASSPLAGGPGEQYF. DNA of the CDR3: TGTGCCAGCTCACCACTAGCGGGGGGGCCGGGTGAGCAGTACTTC.

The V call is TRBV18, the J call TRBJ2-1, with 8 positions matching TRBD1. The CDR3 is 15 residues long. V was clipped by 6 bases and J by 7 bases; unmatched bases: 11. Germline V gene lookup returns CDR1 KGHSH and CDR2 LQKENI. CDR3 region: CASSLSVTGVNEQFF. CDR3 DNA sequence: TGTGCCAGCTCCCTAAGTGTGACAGGGGTGAATGAGCAGTTCTTC.

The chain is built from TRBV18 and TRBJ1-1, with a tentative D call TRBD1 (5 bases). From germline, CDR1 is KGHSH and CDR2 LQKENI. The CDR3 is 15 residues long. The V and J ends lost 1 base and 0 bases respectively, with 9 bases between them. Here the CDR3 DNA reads TGTGCCAGCTCACCACGGGGCACTTTGAACACTGAAGCTTTCTTT. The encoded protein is CASSPRGTLNTEAFF.

In DNA, the CDR3 is TGTGCCAGCAGTAGGAGGGGCTATGGCTACACCTTC. Its protein is CASSRRGYGYTF. V is TRBV27 and J is TRBJ1-2; tentatively, D is TRBD1 (5 bases). This CDR3 comprises 12 residues. The germline V and J ends were trimmed by 5 bases and 4 bases, with 8 bases remaining between them. Germline V gene sequence: CDR1 MNHEY, CDR2 SMNVEV (reference sequence).

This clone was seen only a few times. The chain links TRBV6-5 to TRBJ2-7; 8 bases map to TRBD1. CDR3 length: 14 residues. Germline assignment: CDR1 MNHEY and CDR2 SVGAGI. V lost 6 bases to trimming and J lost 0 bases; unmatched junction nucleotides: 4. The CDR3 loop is CASRGQASSYEQYF. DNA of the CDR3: TGTGCCAGCAGGGGACAGGCGAGCTCCTACGAGCAGTACTTC.

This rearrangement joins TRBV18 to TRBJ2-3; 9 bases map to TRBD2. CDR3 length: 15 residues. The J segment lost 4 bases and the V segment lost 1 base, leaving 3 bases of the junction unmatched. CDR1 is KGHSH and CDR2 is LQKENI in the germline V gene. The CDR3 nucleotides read TGTGCCAGCTCACCACAAGCGGGGGGCGCAGATACGCAGTATTTT. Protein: CASSPQAGGADTQYF.

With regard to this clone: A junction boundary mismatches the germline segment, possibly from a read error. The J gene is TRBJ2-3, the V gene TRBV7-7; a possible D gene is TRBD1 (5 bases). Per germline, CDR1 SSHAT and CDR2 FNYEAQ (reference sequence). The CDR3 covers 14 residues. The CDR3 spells CASSLGPRTDTQYF. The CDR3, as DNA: TGTGCTAGCAGCTTGGGGCCCCGCACAGATACGCAGTATTTT.

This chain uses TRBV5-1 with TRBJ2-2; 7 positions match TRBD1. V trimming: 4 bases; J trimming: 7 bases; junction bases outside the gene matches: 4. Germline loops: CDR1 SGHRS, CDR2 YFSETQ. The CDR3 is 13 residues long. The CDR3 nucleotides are TGCGCCAGCAGCGCGCAGGGGGACGGGGAGCTGTTTTTT. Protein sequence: CASSAQGDGELFF. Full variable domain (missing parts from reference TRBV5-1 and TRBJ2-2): KAGVTQTPRYLIKTRGQQVTLSCSPISGHRSVSWYQQTPGQGLQFLFEYFSETQRNKGNFPGRFSGRQFSNSRSEMNVSTLELGDSALYLCASSAQGDGELFFGEGSRLTVL.

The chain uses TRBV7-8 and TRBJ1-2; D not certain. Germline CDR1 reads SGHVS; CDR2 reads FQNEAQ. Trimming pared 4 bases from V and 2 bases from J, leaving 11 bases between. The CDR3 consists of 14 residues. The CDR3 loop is CASSYQTGNYGYTF. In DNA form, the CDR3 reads TGTGCCAGCAGCTACCAGACGGGAAACTATGGCTACACCTTC.

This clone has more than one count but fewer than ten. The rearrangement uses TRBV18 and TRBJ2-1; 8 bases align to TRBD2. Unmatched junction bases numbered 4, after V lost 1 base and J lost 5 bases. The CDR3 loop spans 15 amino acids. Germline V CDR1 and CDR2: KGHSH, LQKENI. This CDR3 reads CASSPLAGINNEQFF. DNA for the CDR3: TGTGCCAGCTCACCACTAGCGGGGATAAACAATGAGCAGTTCTTC.

The CDR3 reads CASSLGLGQISGNTIYF. DNA for the CDR3: TGCGCCAGCAGCTTGGGACTGGGACAGATCTCTGGAAACACCATATATTTT. V and J are TRBV5-1 and TRBJ1-3, with 7 positions matching TRBD1. The CDR3 length is 17 residues. V lost 0 bases to trimming and J lost 0 bases; unmatched junction nucleotides: 6. From germline, CDR1 is SGHRS and CDR2 YFSETQ. The whole variable domain, remainder taken from reference TRBV5-1 and TRBJ1-3, is KAGVTQTPRYLIKTRGQQVTLSCSPISGHRSVSWYQQTPGQGLQFLFEYFSETQRNKGNFPGRFSGRQFSNSRSEMNVSTLELGDSALYLCASSLGLGQISGNTIYFGEGSWLTVV.

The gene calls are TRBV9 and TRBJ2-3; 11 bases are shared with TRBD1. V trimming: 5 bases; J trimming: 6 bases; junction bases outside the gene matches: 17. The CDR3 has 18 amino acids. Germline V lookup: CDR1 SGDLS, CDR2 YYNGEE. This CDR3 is CASSWTGGQGGMADTQYF. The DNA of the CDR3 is TGTGCCAGCAGTTGGACAGGGGGACAGGGGGGGATGGCCGATACGCAGTATTTT.

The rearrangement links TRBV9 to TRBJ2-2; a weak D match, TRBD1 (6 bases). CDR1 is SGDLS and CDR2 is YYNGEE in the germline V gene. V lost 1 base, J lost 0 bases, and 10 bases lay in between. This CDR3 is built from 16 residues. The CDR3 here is CASSVLAGANTGELFF. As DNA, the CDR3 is TGTGCCAGCAGCGTATTGGCAGGGGCGAACACCGGGGAGCTGTTTTTT.

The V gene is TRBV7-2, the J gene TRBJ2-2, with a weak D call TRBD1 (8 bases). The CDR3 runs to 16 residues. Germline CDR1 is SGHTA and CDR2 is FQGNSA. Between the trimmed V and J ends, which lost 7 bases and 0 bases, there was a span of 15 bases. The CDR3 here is CASTQGAGANTGELFF. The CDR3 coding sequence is TGTGCCAGCACCCAGGGGGCGGGGGCGAACACCGGGGAGCTGTTTTTT.

The CDR3 DNA reads as TGTGCCAGTAGTTCAATACGGGGACAGGGGAATTCACCCCTCCACTTT. Its translation is CASSSIRGQGNSPLHF. The rearrangement uses TRBV19 and TRBJ1-6; the match to TRBD1 covers 10 bases. The CDR3 extends over 16 amino acids. V dropped 5 bases and J dropped 7; count of bases not matched to a gene: 8. The germline CDR1 and CDR2 sequences are LNHDA and SQIVND (reference sequence).

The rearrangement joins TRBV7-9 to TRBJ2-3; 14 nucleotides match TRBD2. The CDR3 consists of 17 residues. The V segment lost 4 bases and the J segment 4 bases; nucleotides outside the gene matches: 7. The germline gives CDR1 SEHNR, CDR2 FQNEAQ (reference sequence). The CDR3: CASSSSGLAGGPDTQYF. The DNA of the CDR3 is TGTGCCAGCAGCTCATCCGGACTAGCGGGGGGCCCAGATACGCAGTATTTT.

The CDR3 region is CASSFLGATTDTQYF. CDR3 DNA: TGCGCCAGCAGCTTTTTGGGGGCCACCACAGATACGCAGTATTTT. This chain connects TRBV5-1 to TRBJ2-3; tentative D call: TRBD1 (6 bases). This CDR3 is 15 amino acids long. With 2 bases removed from V and 2 bases from J, the gap between germline ends came to 12 bases. Germline loops: CDR1 SGHRS, CDR2 YFSETQ.

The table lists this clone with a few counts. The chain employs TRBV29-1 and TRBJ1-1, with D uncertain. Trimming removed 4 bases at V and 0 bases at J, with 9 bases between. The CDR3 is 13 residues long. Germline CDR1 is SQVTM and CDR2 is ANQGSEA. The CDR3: CSVGGVMNTEAFF. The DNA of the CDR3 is TGCAGCGTTGGGGGAGTCATGAACACTGAAGCTTTCTTT.

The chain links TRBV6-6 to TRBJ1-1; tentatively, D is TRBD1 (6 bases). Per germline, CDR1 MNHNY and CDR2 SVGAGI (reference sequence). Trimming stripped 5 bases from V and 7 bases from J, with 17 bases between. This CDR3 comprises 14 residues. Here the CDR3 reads CASSLHGGQVEAFF. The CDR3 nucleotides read TGTGCCAGCAGTCTCCACGGGGGGCAGGTTGAAGCTTTCTTT.

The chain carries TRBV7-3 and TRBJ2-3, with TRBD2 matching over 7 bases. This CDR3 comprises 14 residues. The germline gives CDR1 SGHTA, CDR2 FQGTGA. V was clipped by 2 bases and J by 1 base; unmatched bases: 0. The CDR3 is CASSLAGGTDTQYF. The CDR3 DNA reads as TGTGCCAGCAGCTTAGCGGGGGGCACAGATACGCAGTATTTT.

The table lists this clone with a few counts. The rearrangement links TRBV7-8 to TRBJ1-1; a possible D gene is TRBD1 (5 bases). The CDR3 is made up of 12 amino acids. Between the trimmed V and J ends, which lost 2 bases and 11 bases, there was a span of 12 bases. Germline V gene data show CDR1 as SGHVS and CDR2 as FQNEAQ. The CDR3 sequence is CASSLMGQEAFF. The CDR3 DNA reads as TGTGCCAGCAGCTTAATGGGGCAAGAGGCTTTCTTT.

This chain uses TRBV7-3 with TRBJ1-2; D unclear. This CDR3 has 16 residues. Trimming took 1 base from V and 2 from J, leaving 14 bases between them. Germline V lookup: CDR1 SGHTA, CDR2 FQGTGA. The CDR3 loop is CASSLMSGGVNYGYTF. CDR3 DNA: TGTGCCAGCAGCTTAATGTCGGGCGGGGTAAACTATGGCTACACCTTC.

CDR3 in amino acids: CATGIRGDYEQYF. The CDR3 DNA reads as TGTGCCACCGGAATCAGGGGGGACTACGAGCAGTACTTC. The V call is TRBV2, the J call TRBJ2-7; possible D gene TRBD1, 7 bases. Per the germline V gene, CDR1 is SNHLY and CDR2 is FYNNEI. This CDR3 comprises 13 residues. The ends were cut back, 10 bases at V and 3 bases at J, with 16 bases in the middle.

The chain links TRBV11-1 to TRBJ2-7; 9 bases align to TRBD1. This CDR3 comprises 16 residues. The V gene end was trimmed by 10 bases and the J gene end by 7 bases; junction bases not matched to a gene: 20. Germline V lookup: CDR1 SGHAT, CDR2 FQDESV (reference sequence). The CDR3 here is CATSGPGQGPRSEQYF. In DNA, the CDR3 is TGTGCCACCAGTGGCCCGGGACAGGGTCCCCGATCGGAGCAGTACTTC.